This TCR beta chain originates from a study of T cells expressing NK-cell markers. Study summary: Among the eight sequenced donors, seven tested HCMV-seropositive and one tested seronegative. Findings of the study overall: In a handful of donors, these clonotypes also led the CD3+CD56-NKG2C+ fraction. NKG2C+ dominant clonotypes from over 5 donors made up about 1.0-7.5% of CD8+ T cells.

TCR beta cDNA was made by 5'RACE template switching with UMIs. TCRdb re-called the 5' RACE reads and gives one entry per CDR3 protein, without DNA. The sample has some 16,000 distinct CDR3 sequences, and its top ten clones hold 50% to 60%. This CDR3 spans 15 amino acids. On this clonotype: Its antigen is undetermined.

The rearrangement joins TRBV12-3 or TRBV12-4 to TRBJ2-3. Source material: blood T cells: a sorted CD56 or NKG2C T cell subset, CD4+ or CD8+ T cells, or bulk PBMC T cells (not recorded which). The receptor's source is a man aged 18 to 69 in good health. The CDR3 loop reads CASSLRRRPTDTQYF.